This passage covers 10 T cell receptor beta chains from one sample sequenced in a study of cytomegalovirus exposure and HLA in healthy donors. PCR used 60 Vbeta primers and 13 Jbeta primers. Clones were sequenced by immunoSEQ multiplex PCR, and TCRdb holds only the in-frame ones, with some missing. Among around 150,000 clones listed, approximately 61% were seen once. Sequencing input: PBMCs. These receptors originate from a human donor in good health.

The CDR3 sequence: CASNSGQGGTEAFF. In DNA form, the CDR3 reads TGTGCCAGTAACTCGGGACAGGGGGGGACTGAAGCTTTCTTT. The rearrangement uses TRBV19 and TRBJ1-1; 11 bases align to TRBD1. Germline CDR1 LNHDA, CDR2 SQIVND (reference sequence). The V segment lost 7 bases and the J segment 5 bases; nucleotides outside the gene matches: 6. This CDR3 has 14 amino acids.

This sequence joins TRBV2 and TRBJ1-2; 10 positions agree with TRBD1. Germline V gene sequence: CDR1 SNHLY, CDR2 FYNNEI. The V segment lost 6 bases and the J segment 7 bases; nucleotides outside the gene matches: 8. The CDR3 has 14 residues. CDR3 nucleotide sequence: TGTGCCAGCAGACCTGACAGGGGGCAGGTTGGCTACACCTTC. This translates into CASRPDRGQVGYTF.

V gene TRBV5-1 combines with J gene TRBJ2-4, with a weak D call TRBD1 (6 bases). V lost 4 bases and J 2 bases, leaving 10 bases between the germline ends. This CDR3 region has 14 residues. Germline V gene sequence: CDR1 SGHRS, CDR2 YFSETQ. Here the CDR3 reads CASSPGQPKNIQYF. The CDR3 DNA reads as TGCGCCAGCAGCCCGGGACAACCCAAAAACATTCAGTACTTC.

CDR3 sequence: CASRRVRVGEKLFF. The DNA of the CDR3 is TGTGCCAGCCGAAGAGTCAGGGTAGGGGAAAAACTGTTTTTT. The V and J genes are TRBV6-5 and TRBJ1-4, with TRBD1 as a possible D gene (5 bases). Per the germline V gene, CDR1 is MNHEY and CDR2 is SVGAGI. V lost 8 bases to trimming and J lost 8 bases, with 18 bases between them. The CDR3 consists of 14 residues.

V is TRBV6-5 and J is TRBJ2-7; 12 bases match TRBD1. Per the germline V gene, CDR1 is MNHEY and CDR2 is SVGAGI. The CDR3 spans 15 residues. V lost 5 bases and J lost 9; bases outside the gene matches: 11. This chain's CDR3 is CASSTLGDRGRLQYF. CDR3 nucleotides: TGTGCCAGCAGTACCCTCGGGGACAGGGGGCGTTTGCAGTACTTC.

The chain recombines TRBV27 with TRBJ2-2; 13 bases fit TRBD2. This CDR3 is built from 17 residues. Germline V gives CDR1 MNHEY, CDR2 SMNVEV (reference sequence). V shed 5 bases and J 0 bases; nucleotides not matched to a gene: 3. The CDR3: CASSRGTSGANTGELFF. CDR3 nucleotide sequence: TGTGCCAGCAGTCGTGGGACTAGCGGGGCGAACACCGGGGAGCTGTTTTTT.

The chain carries TRBV19 and TRBJ1-5; 8 nucleotides align to TRBD1. Per germline, CDR1 LNHDA and CDR2 SQIVND (reference sequence). The CDR3 sequence is 17 residues long. V shed 7 bases and J 4 bases; nucleotides not matched to a gene: 15. The CDR3: CASNSGGRDGRNQPQHF. CDR3 sequence (DNA): TGTGCCAGTAATTCAGGGGGCAGGGACGGACGTAATCAGCCCCAGCATTTT. Full variable domain (outside the CDR3, taken from reference TRBV19 and TRBJ1-5): DGGITQSPKYLFRKEGQNVTLSCEQNLNHDAMYWYRQDPGQGLRLIYYSQIVNDFQKGDIAEGYSVSREKKESFPLTVTSAQKNPTAFYLCASNSGGRDGRNQPQHFGDGTRLSIL.

Notes on this clone: The same CDR3 also results from other DNA sequences found in this sample. V is TRBV5-1 and J is TRBJ2-2; TRBD2 matches 9 bases. Losses at the gene ends were 5 bases for V and 4 bases for J; bases not matched to a gene: 6. Germline V gene data show CDR1 as SGHRS and CDR2 as YFSETQ. The CDR3 loop spans 15 amino acids. In nucleotides, the CDR3 is TGCGCCAGCAGACCTAGCGGGATCGGCACCGGGGAGCTGTTTTTT. This encodes CASRPSGIGTGELFF.

The chain combines TRBV28 with TRBJ2-5; D not resolved. Trimming removed 11 bases at V and 3 bases at J, with 10 bases between. Germline CDR1 reads MDHEN; CDR2 reads SYDVKM. The CDR3 loop spans 11 amino acids. The CDR3 is CAVSRKETQYF. The CDR3 bases are TGTGCCGTGTCCAGGAAAGAGACCCAGTACTTC.

This chain connects TRBV28 to TRBJ2-1, with D possibly TRBD1 on 5 matching bases. Per the germline V gene, CDR1 is MDHEN and CDR2 is SYDVKM. CDR3 length equals 16 residues. The V end was cut by 0 bases, the J end by 0 bases, with 9 bases between. The CDR3 DNA sequence: TGTGCCAGCAGTTTATGGGGGCGGAGCTCCTACAATGAGCAGTTCTTC. This sequence encodes CASSLWGRSSYNEQFF.